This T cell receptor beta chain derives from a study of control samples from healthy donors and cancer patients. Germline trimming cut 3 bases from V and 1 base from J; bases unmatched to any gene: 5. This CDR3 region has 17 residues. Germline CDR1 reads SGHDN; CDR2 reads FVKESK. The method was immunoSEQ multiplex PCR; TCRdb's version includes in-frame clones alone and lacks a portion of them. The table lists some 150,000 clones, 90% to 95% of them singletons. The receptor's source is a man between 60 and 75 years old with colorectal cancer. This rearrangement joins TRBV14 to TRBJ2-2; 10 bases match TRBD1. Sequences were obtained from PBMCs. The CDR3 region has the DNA TGTGCCAGCAGCCACCCCCGGGACAGGGGGAACACCGGGGAGCTGTTTTTT. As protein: CASSHPRDRGNTGELFF.